The clone carrying this TCR beta chain has a handful of counts. Combining iRepertoire HTBI primers with Arm-PCR of CDR3 regions, the authors built TCR beta libraries. Source study methods: Across samples, around 60 TRBV and about 13 TRBJ segments were found. TCRdb re-called the multiplex PCR reads with MiXCR, one entry per CDR3 protein. The authors' filters were not applied to this entry. This sample has 400,000 or so distinct CDR3 sequences; about 20% occur once, and the top ten carry 20%. Trimming at V came to 8 bases and at J to 5 bases, leaving 10 bases not matched to a gene. This CDR3 contains 15 residues. The germline V gene has CDR1 MNHNS and CDR2 SASEGT. The sample belongs to a study of regulatory T cells in long-lasting Graves disease. The time point here: persistent/refractory GD, antithyroid drugs over 5 years with positive TRAb. PBMCs provided the RNA from which the TCR library was made.

The chain employs TRBV6-1 and TRBJ1-2; 11 bases are a match to TRBD1. This receptor was identified in a female donor with Graves disease. The specimen was peripheral blood mononuclear cells (PBMCs), collected when the disease was refractory, from a patient treated with antithyroid drugs. CDR3 sequence reads: CASHPKGQGVYGYTF. The DNA for the CDR3 is TGTGCCAGCCACCCCAAGGGACAGGGGGTGTATGGCTACACCTTC.